This T cell receptor beta chain was recovered during a study of T cells expressing NK-cell markers. Study-wide results and limits: Among CD8+ T cells from about six donors, dominant NKG2C+ clonotypes accounted for about 1.0-7.0%.

Worth noting for this clonotype: Its specificity is not known.

CDR1 is SGHRS and CDR2 is YFSETQ in the germline V gene. This CDR3 has 16 residues. TCRdb processed the 5' RACE reads again and assigns one entry to each CDR3 protein, with no DNA. This table lists 400,000 to 550,000 distinct CDR3 sequences. V and J are TRBV5-1 and TRBJ2-1. Input material: blood T cells: a sorted CD56 or NKG2C T cell subset, CD4+ or CD8+ T cells, or bulk PBMC T cells (not recorded which). The clonotype comes from a woman between 18 and 70 years old in good health. CDR3: CASSLGLGSTYNEQFF.